The 6 T cell receptor beta chains in this list originate from one sample, sequenced in a study of shared clonotypes between healthy human individuals. Only in-frame clones appear in the TCRdb table, and some are missing; sequencing was by immunoSEQ multiplex PCR. The sample shows 530,000 or so clones, almost 80% of them seen only once. The sample was PBMCs. The receptors derive from a woman in her 40s in good health. Some clones in this sample may be carry-over from other donors' samples.

The rearrangement uses TRBV30 and TRBJ2-7; D not resolved. This CDR3 has 13 amino acids. Trimming took 4 bases from V and 2 from J, leaving 12 bases between them. The germline V gene has CDR1 GTSNPN and CDR2 SVGIG (reference sequence). The CDR3 DNA reads TGTGCCTGGACGGTTGGTTTCGCCTACGAGCAGTACTTC. It translates to CAWTVGFAYEQYF.

A word on this clone: The same CDR3 is also encoded by other DNA sequences in this sample. The V gene is TRBV19, the J gene TRBJ2-7; D perhaps matches TRBD2 (6 bases). The CDR3 covers 13 residues. Trimming pared 3 bases from V and 2 bases from J, leaving 8 bases between. Germline CDR1 is LNHDA and CDR2 is SQIVND (reference sequence). The CDR3 here is CASSMRGTYEQYF. The DNA for the CDR3 is TGTGCCAGTAGTATGCGGGGTACCTACGAGCAGTACTTC.

V and J are TRBV2 and TRBJ2-5; D not certain. Trimming pared 5 bases from V and 4 bases from J, leaving 17 bases between. Per the germline V gene, CDR1 is SNHLY and CDR2 is FYNNEI. The CDR3 covers 15 residues. The CDR3 DNA sequence: TGTGCCAGCAGTCCCCCCTCGCGGCTAGTAGAGACCCAGTACTTC. This translates into CASSPPSRLVETQYF.

This rearrangement joins TRBV5-8 to TRBJ2-1, with 13 bases identical to TRBD2. CDR1 SGHTS and CDR2 YDEGEE come from the germline V gene. Losses at the gene ends were 0 bases for V and 8 bases for J; bases not matched to a gene: 2. CDR3 size: 15 residues. The CDR3 spells CASSLGLAGGDEQFF. In nucleotides, the CDR3 is TGTGCCAGCAGCTTGGGACTAGCGGGAGGCGATGAGCAGTTCTTC.

This sequence joins TRBV11-2 and TRBJ2-1; D is unclear. The V gene lost 2 bases and the J gene lost 8 bases, with 7 bases spanning the gap. Germline lookup yields CDR1 SGHAT and CDR2 FQNNGV. CDR3 length: 12 amino acids. The chain's CDR3 is CASSLLGYEQFF. The CDR3 bases are TGTGCCAGCAGCTTATTAGGGTATGAGCAGTTCTTC.

This chain uses TRBV28 with TRBJ1-2; TRBD1 matches at 10 bases. This CDR3 region has 15 residues. Per germline, CDR1 MDHEN and CDR2 SYDVKM. The V and J ends lost 7 bases and 6 bases, in that order; junction bases with no gene match: 11. For the CDR3, the DNA is TGTGCCAGCACCATATACCAGGACAGGGGGGATGGCTACACCTTC. Encoded protein: CASTIYQDRGDGYTF.